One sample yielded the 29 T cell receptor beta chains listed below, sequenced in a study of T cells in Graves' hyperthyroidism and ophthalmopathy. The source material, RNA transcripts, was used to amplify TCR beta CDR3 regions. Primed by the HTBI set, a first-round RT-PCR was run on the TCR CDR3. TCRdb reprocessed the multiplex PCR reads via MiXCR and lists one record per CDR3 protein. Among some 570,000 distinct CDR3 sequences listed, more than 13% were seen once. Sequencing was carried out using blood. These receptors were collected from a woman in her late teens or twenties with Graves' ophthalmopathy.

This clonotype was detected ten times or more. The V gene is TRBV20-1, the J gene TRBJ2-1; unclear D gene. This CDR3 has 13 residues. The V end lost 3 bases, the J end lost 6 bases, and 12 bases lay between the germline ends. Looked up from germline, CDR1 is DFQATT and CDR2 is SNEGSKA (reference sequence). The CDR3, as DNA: TGCAGTGCTAGTAGGTCAGTTGGCAATGAGCAGTTCTTC. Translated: CSASRSVGNEQFF.

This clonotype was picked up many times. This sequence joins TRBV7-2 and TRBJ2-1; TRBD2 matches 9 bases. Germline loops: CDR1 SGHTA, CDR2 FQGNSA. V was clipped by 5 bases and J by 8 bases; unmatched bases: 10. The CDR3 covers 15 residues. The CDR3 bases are TGTGCCAGCAGCCCACGCATGAGCGGGAGGTATGAGCAGTTCTTC. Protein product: CASSPRMSGRYEQFF.

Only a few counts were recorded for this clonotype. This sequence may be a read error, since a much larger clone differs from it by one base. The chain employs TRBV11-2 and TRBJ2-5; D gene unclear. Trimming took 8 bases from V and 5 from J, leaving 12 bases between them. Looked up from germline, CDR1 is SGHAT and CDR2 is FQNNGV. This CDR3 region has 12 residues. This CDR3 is CASGTISETQYF. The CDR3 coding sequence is TGTGCCAGCGGCACAATTTCGGAGACCCAGTACTTC.

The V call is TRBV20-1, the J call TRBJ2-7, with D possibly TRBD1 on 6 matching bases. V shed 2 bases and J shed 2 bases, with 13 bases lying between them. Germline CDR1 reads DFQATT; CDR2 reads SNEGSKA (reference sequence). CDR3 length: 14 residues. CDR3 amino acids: CSARINTGTYEQYF. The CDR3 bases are TGCAGTGCTAGAATAAACACAGGGACCTACGAGCAGTACTTC.

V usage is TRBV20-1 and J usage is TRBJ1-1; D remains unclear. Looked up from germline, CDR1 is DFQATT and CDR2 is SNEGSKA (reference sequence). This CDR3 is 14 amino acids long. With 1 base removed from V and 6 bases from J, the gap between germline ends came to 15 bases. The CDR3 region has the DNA TGCAGTGCTAGAGTAGGTGGGGTGGGTTCTGAAGCTTTCTTT. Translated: CSARVGGVGSEAFF.

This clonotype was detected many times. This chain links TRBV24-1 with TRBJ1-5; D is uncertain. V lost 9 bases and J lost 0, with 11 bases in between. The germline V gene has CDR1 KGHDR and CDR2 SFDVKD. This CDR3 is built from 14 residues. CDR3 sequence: CATVRSSSNQPQHF. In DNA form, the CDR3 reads TGTGCCACCGTGAGATCTTCTAGCAATCAGCCCCAGCATTTT.

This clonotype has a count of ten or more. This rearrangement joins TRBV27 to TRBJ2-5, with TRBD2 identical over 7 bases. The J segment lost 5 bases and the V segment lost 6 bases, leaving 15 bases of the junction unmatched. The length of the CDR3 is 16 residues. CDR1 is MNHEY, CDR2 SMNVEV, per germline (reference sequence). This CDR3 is CASRSLLTSLRETQYF. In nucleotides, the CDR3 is TGTGCCAGCAGATCCCTTCTGACTAGCTTGAGGGAGACCCAGTACTTC.

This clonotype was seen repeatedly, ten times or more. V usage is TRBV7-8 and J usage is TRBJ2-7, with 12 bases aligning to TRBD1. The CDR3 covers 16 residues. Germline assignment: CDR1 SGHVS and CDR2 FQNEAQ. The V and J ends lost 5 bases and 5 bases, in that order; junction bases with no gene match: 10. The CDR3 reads CASSPGRGQGADEQYF. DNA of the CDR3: TGTGCCAGCAGCCCCGGTCGGGGACAGGGGGCCGACGAGCAGTACTTC.

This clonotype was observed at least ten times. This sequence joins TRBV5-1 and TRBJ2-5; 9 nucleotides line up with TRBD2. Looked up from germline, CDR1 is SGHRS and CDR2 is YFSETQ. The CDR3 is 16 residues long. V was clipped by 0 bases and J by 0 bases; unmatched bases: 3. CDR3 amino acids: CASSLEVAGDQETQYF. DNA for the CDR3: TGCGCCAGCAGCTTGGAGGTAGCGGGAGACCAAGAGACCCAGTACTTC.

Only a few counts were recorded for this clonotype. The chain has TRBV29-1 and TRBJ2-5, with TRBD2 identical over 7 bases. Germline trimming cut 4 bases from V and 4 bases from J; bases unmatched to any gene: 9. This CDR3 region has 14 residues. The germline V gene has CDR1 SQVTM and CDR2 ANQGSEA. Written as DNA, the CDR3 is TGCAGCGTTGGGGCTAGCGGTAGGTTAGAGACCCAGTACTTC. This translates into CSVGASGRLETQYF.

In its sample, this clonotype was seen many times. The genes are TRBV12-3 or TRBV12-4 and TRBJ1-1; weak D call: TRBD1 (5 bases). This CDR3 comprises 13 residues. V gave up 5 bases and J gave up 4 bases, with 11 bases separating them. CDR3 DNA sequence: TGTGCCAGCAGTCTTCAGGGCATCACTGAAGCTTTCTTT. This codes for CASSLQGITEAFF.

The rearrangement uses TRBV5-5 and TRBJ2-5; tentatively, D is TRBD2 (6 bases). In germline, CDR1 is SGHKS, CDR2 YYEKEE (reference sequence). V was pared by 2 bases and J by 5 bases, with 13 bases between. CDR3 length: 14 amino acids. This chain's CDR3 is CASSFGRWRETQYF. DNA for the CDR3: TGTGCCAGCAGCTTTGGGAGGTGGCGGGAGACCCAGTACTTC.

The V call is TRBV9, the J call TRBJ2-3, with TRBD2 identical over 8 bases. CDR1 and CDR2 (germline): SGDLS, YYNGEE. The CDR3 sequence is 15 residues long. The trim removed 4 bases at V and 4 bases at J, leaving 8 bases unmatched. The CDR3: CASSSSGRGADTQYF. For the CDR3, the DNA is TGTGCCAGCAGCTCGAGCGGGAGAGGCGCAGATACGCAGTATTTT.

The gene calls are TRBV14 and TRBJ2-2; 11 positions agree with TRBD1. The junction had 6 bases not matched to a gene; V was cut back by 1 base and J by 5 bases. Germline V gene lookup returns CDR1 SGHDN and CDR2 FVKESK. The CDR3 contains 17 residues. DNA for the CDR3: TGTGCCAGCAGCCAAGTTGGACAGGGGGCGCATACCGGGGAGCTGTTTTTT. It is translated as CASSQVGQGAHTGELFF. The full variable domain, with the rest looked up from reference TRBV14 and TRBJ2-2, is EAGVTQFPSHSVIEKGQTVTLRCDPISGHDNLYWYRRVMGKEIKFLLHFVKESKQDESGMPNNRFLAERTGGTYSTLKVQPAELEDSGVYFCASSQVGQGAHTGELFFGEGSRLTVL.

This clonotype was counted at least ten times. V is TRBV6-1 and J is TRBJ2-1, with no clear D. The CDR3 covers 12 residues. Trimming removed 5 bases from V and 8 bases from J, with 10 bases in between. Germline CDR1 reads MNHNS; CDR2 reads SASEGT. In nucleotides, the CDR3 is TGTGCCAGCAGTTCTTGGTTCCATGAGCAGTTCTTC. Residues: CASSSWFHEQFF.

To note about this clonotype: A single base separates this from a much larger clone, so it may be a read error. CDR3 nucleotide sequence: TGTGACAGCAGCTTAGATCAGGGGCAAAACTCCTACAATGAGCAGTTCTTC. Protein sequence: CDSSLDQGQNSYNEQFF. The chain carries TRBV7-2 and TRBJ2-1, with D maybe TRBD1 (6 bases). The V gene's germline CDR1 is SGHTA and CDR2 FQGNSA. CDR3 size: 17 residues.

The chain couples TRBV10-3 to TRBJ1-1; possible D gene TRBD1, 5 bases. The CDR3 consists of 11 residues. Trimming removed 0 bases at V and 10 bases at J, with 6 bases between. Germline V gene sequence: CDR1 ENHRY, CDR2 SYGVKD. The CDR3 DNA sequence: TGTGCCATCAGTGAGTCGCAGGGAGCTTTCTTT. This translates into CAISESQGAFF.

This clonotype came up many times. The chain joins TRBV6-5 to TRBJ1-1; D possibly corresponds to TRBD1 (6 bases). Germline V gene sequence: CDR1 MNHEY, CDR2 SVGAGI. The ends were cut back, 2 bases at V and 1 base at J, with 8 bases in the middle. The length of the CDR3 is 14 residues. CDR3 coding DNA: TGTGCCAGCAGTTACGAGACAGGGAACACTGAAGCTTTCTTT. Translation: CASSYETGNTEAFF.

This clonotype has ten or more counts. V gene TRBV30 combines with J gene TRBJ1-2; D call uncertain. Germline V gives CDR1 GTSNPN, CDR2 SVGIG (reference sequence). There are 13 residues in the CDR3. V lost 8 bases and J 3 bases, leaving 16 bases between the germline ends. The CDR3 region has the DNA TGTGCCGCCGATGGGATGGCTCACTATGGCTACACCTTC. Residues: CAADGMAHYGYTF.

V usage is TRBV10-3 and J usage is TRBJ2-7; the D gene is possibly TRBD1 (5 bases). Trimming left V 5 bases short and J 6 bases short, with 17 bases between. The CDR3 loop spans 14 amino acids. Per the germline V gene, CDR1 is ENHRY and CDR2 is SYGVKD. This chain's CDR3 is CAISPTEAPLEQYF. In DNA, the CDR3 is TGTGCCATCAGTCCGACAGAAGCCCCCCTCGAGCAGTACTTC.

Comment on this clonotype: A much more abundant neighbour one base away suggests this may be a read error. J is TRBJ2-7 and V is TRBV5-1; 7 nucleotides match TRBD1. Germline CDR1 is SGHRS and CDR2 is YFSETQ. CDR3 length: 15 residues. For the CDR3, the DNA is TGCACCAGCAGCTTGGAGAAGGGGGCAGGGGACGAGCAGTACTTC. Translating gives CTSSLEKGAGDEQYF. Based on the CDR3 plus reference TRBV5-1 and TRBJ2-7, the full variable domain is KAGVTQTPRYLIKTRGQQVTLSCSPISGHRSVSWYQQTPGQGLQFLFEYFSETQRNKGNFPGRFSGRQFSNSRSEMNVSTLELGDSALYLCTSSLEKGAGDEQYFGPGTRLTVT.

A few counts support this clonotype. The CDR3 DNA reads TGTGCCAGCAGCTCCTTGGTGGAGGGTGTAGCTTTCTTT. Its translation: CASSSLVEGVAFF. This sequence joins TRBV9 and TRBJ1-1; the D is unclear. Between the trimmed V and J ends, which lost 4 bases and 10 bases, there was a span of 17 bases. The CDR3 has 13 amino acids. Germline V gene data show CDR1 as SGDLS and CDR2 as YYNGEE.

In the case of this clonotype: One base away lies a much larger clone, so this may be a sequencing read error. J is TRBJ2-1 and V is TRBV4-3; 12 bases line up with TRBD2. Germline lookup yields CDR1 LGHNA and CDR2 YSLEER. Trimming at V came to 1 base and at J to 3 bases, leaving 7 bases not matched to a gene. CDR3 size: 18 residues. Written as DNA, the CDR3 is TGCGCCAGCAGCCAAGTACCTATGACTAGCGGGAGCTACAATGAGCAGTTCTTC. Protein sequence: CASSQVPMTSGSYNEQFF.

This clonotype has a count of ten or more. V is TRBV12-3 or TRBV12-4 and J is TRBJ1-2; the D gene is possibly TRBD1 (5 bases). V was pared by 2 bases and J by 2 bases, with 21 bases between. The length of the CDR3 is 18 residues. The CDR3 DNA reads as TGTGCCAGCAGTTTAAGGGGTCGTGGGTTTCCTCCCAACTATGGCTACACCTTC. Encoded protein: CASSLRGRGFPPNYGYTF.

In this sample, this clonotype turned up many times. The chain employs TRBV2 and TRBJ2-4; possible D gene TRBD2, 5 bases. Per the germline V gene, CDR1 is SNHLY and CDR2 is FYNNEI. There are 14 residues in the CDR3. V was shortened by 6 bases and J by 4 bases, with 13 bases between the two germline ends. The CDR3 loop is CASREDLAKNIQYF. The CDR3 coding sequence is TGTGCCAGCAGGGAGGACCTGGCAAAAAACATTCAGTACTTC.

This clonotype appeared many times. Here the CDR3 DNA reads TGCGCCAGCAGCCGAGACAGGGGCAGGAATGAGCAGTTCTTC. Translation: CASSRDRGRNEQFF. This chain links TRBV5-1 with TRBJ2-1, with 8 bases that match TRBD1. The CDR3 has 14 amino acids. CDR1 is SGHRS, CDR2 YFSETQ, per germline. The V and J ends lost 4 bases and 7 bases, in that order; junction bases with no gene match: 7.

The CDR3 is CSGERAYPKNIQYF. DNA for the CDR3: TGCAGTGGCGAGCGGGCCTATCCCAAAAACATTCAGTACTTC. The chain recombines TRBV20-1 with TRBJ2-4, with D perhaps matching TRBD2 (6 bases). CDR1 and CDR2 from the germline V gene are DFQATT and SNEGSKA (reference sequence). Trimming took 7 bases from V and 2 from J, leaving 15 bases between them. The CDR3 has 14 residues.

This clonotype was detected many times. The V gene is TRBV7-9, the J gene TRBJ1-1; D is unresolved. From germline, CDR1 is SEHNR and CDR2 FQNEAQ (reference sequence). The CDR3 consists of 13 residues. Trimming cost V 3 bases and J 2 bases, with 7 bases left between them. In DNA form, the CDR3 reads TGTGCCAGCAGCTTCGGGATCAACACTGAAGCTTTCTTT. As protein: CASSFGINTEAFF.

This chain's CDR3 is CASSKESSYNSPLHF. The CDR3, as DNA: TGTGCCAGTAGTAAGGAGAGCTCCTATAATTCACCCCTCCACTTT. The V gene is TRBV19, the J gene TRBJ1-6; D remains ambiguous. This CDR3 comprises 15 residues. Germline CDR1 reads LNHDA; CDR2 reads SQIVND (reference sequence). V shed 4 bases and J shed 0 bases, with 7 bases lying between them.